The clone carrying this TCR beta chain appeared once. Its specificity is not known. There are 12 residues in the CDR3. Germline CDR1 and CDR2: SEHNR and FQNEAQ (reference sequence). V was shortened by 2 bases and J by 5 bases, with 6 bases between the two germline ends. This sample is part of a study of shared clonotypes between healthy human individuals. Findings and limits, study-wide: It was the non-shared clonotypes that had lower generation probabilities than clonotypes shared by all four donors. Limited genetic and exposure-history diversity came from having few donors. Sharing of clonotypes among donors was expected to vary with sequencing depth.

Selected positively for CCR7 and CD45RO-negative, naive CD8 cells excluded terminally differentiated effector memory CD45RA+ cells. The sorted-subset replicate PCRs were given about 210 ng DNA, which is 30,000 or so T cell genomes. Some clones are missing from TCRdb's copy, which holds only in-frame ones; the method was immunoSEQ multiplex PCR. The sample has hundreds of thousands of clones; roughly 95% are singletons. Source material: naive CD8+ T cells sorted from blood. The rearrangement uses TRBV7-9 and TRBJ2-5; D is undetermined. The TCR comes from a woman in her 30s in good health. CDR3 sequence (DNA): TGTGCCAGCAGCTTACGTAAGGAGACCCAGTACTTC. This codes for CASSLRKETQYF.